These 27 T cell receptor beta chains share one sample of origin, sequenced in a study of cytomegalovirus exposure and HLA in healthy donors. Vbeta (60) and Jbeta (13) primers were used in the PCR. Some clones are missing from TCRdb's copy, which holds only in-frame ones; the method was immunoSEQ multiplex PCR. The table has roughly 150,000 clones, roughly 80% seen once. Sequencing used PBMCs. These receptors were taken from a man between 25 and 39 years old in good health and CMV-seronegative.

In this sample, this clone turned up once. The V and J genes are TRBV19 and TRBJ2-5; maybe TRBD1 (6 bases). Germline CDR1 reads LNHDA; CDR2 reads SQIVND (reference sequence). The CDR3 runs 15 residues. V was shortened by 5 bases and J by 5 bases, with 18 bases between the two germline ends. The CDR3 reads CASSPWGHRGETQYF. The DNA of the CDR3 is TGTGCCAGTAGTCCTTGGGGACACCGCGGGGAGACCCAGTACTTC.

This clone appeared once. This chain connects TRBV4-1 to TRBJ2-7; 8 bases align to TRBD2. Germline V gene lookup returns CDR1 MGHRA and CDR2 YSYEKL. CDR3 length: 16 amino acids. Unmatched junction bases numbered 10, after V lost 2 bases and J lost 4 bases. DNA of the CDR3: TGCGCCAGCAGCCAAAGGGCGGGACTAGGAGCTTACGAGCAGTACTTC. Its protein product is CASSQRAGLGAYEQYF.

V usage is TRBV23-1 and J usage is TRBJ1-5; 7 bases fit TRBD1. TRBV23-1 counts as an open reading frame of uncertain function. V shed 9 bases and J 3 bases; nucleotides not matched to a gene: 11. The CDR3 totals 15 residues. In DNA, the CDR3 is TGCGCCAGATACCGGGACAGTGACTCCAATCAGCCCCAGCATTTT. The encoded protein is CARYRDSDSNQPQHF.

The chain has TRBV6-5 and TRBJ2-5; the D gene is possibly TRBD1 (6 bases). The CDR3 totals 13 residues. Germline V gene data show CDR1 as MNHEY and CDR2 as SVGAGI. Trimming stripped 4 bases from V and 7 bases from J, with 13 bases between. DNA for the CDR3: TGTGCCAGCAGTTGGGGGCTTCAGGGGACCCAGTACTTC. This codes for CASSWGLQGTQYF.

V is TRBV18 and J is TRBJ1-5; 12 bases are shared with TRBD1. Germline V lookup: CDR1 KGHSH, CDR2 LQKENI. The CDR3 has 18 amino acids. The V segment lost 2 bases and the J segment 2 bases; nucleotides outside the gene matches: 7. CDR3 DNA: TGTGCCAGCTCACCATGGGACAGGGGGCTTAGGGGCAATCAGCCCCAGCATTTT. As protein: CASSPWDRGLRGNQPQHF.

The V call is TRBV5-8, the J call TRBJ1-1, with D possibly being TRBD1 (6 bases). The V and J ends lost 4 bases and 6 bases respectively, with 16 bases between them. This CDR3 contains 14 residues. Germline CDR1 and CDR2: SGHTS and YDEGEE. The CDR3 is CASSRNRVQAEAFF. The CDR3 bases are TGTGCCAGCAGCAGGAACAGGGTTCAGGCTGAAGCTTTCTTT.

This clone has just one count. The rearrangement uses TRBV19 and TRBJ1-1, with 10 bases identical to TRBD1. J gave up 3 bases and V 6 bases, and 7 bases lay outside the gene matches. Germline V gene data show CDR1 as LNHDA and CDR2 as SQIVND (reference sequence). The CDR3 sequence is 15 residues long. CDR3 coding DNA: TGTGCCAGTAGGCCGGGACAGGGGTTTGACACTGAAGCTTTCTTT. Translating gives CASRPGQGFDTEAFF.

This chain joins TRBV2 and TRBJ1-6; TRBD1 agrees at 9 bases. The length of the CDR3 is 13 residues. Germline V CDR1 and CDR2: SNHLY, FYNNEI. The junction had 2 bases not matched to a gene; V was cut back by 7 bases and J by 7 bases. In DNA form, the CDR3 reads TGTGCCAGCAAGGGGACAGGGAATTCACCCCTCCACTTT. It specifies CASKGTGNSPLHF. The variable domain in full, completed from reference TRBV2 and TRBJ1-6, reads EPEVTQTPSHQVTQMGQEVILRCVPISNHLYFYWYRQILGQKVEFLVSFYNNEISEKSEIFDDQFSVERPDGSNFTLKIRSTKLEDSAMYFCASKGTGNSPLHFGNGTRLTVT.

This chain links TRBV6-6 with TRBJ1-4; possible D gene TRBD1, 6 bases. Trimming took 4 bases from V and 7 from J, leaving 13 bases between them. This CDR3 comprises 14 residues. Germline V lookup: CDR1 MNHNY, CDR2 SVGAGI (reference sequence). This chain's CDR3 is CASSSSGAPEKLFF. CDR3 in DNA: TGTGCCAGCAGTTCCTCAGGGGCGCCTGAAAAACTGTTTTTT.

CDR3 DNA: TGTGCCAGCAGCCGGACATCGGAAGGCTATGGCTACACCTTC. Residues: CASSRTSEGYGYTF. This rearrangement joins TRBV7-9 to TRBJ1-2, with D perhaps TRBD1 (5 bases). V was shortened by 5 bases and J by 4 bases, with 14 bases between the two germline ends. Germline CDR1 is SEHNR and CDR2 is FQNEAQ (reference sequence). The CDR3 sequence is 14 residues long.

This clone is a singleton in its sample. The chain has TRBV9 and TRBJ2-7; tentative D call: TRBD2 (6 bases). The CDR3 is 14 residues long. Deletions cut 3 bases from V and 7 bases from J, with 17 bases between. Germline CDR1 reads SGDLS; CDR2 reads YYNGEE. The chain's CDR3 is CASSGGPAGGEQYF. CDR3 nucleotide sequence: TGTGCCAGCAGCGGGGGACCAGCGGGCGGGGAGCAGTACTTC.

The V call is TRBV7-3, the J call TRBJ2-2; 7 bases are a match to TRBD2. The germline CDR1 and CDR2 sequences are SGHTA and FQGTGA. This CDR3 is built from 15 residues. Trimming cost V 2 bases and J 7 bases; bases outside gene matches: 7. The CDR3 coding sequence is TGTGCCAGCAGCTTAGAGGGAGGGCCGATCGGGGAGCTGTTTTTT. Translation gives CASSLEGGPIGELFF. The whole variable domain, remainder taken from reference TRBV7-3 and TRBJ2-2, is GAGVSQTPSNKVTEKGKYVELRCDPISGHTALYWYRQSLGQGPEFLIYFQGTGAADDSGLPNDRFFAVRPEGSVSTLKIQRTERGDSAVYLCASSLEGGPIGELFFGEGSRLTVL.

V is TRBV5-1 and J is TRBJ2-5; tentative D call: TRBD1 (5 bases). The germline V gene encodes CDR1 SGHRS and CDR2 YFSETQ. This CDR3 is 16 amino acids long. Trimming cost V 5 bases and J 5 bases, with 22 bases left between them. The CDR3 is CASRTNYQGLWETQYF. CDR3 coding DNA: TGCGCCAGCAGGACCAACTACCAGGGTCTTTGGGAGACCCAGTACTTC.

The J gene is TRBJ2-7, the V gene TRBV19; 7 bases agree with TRBD1. The germline V gene has CDR1 LNHDA and CDR2 SQIVND (reference sequence). CDR3 length: 15 amino acids. The V and J ends lost 0 bases and 0 bases, in that order; junction bases with no gene match: 2. The CDR3 is CASSIDGTDSYEQYF. The CDR3 nucleotides are TGTGCCAGTAGTATAGATGGGACAGACTCCTACGAGCAGTACTTC.

V gene TRBV6-1 combines with J gene TRBJ2-7; 9 positions agree with TRBD2. Germline lookup yields CDR1 MNHNS and CDR2 SASEGT. V lost 1 base to trimming and J lost 3 bases; unmatched junction nucleotides: 10. This CDR3 has 17 residues. CDR3: CASSEVVPASGVYEQYF. CDR3 in DNA: TGTGCCAGCAGTGAAGTGGTTCCGGCTAGCGGGGTCTACGAGCAGTACTTC.

This clone showed up just a few times. The chain recombines TRBV6-6 with TRBJ1-1; 9 bases are a match to TRBD1. Unmatched junction bases numbered 4, after V lost 4 bases and J lost 4 bases. Germline CDR1 reads MNHNY; CDR2 reads SVGAGI (reference sequence). There are 14 residues in the CDR3. The CDR3 region is CASSSMGQGTEAFF. The CDR3 DNA sequence: TGTGCCAGCAGTTCCATGGGACAGGGCACTGAAGCTTTCTTT.

The chain has TRBV10-3 and TRBJ1-3; 7 bases match TRBD1. Germline-derived CDR1 and CDR2 are ENHRY and SYGVKD. The junction had 7 bases not matched to a gene; V was cut back by 8 bases and J by 0 bases. This CDR3 is 15 amino acids long. CDR3 bases: TGTGCCATCGGCACGGACAGGAGCTCTGGAAACACCATATATTTT. Its protein is CAIGTDRSSGNTIYF.

This chain joins TRBV4-2 and TRBJ1-5; D not resolved. The CDR3 contains 16 residues. Deletions cut 0 bases from V and 0 bases from J, with 9 bases between. Germline values: CDR1 LGHNA, CDR2 YNFKEQ. The CDR3 DNA reads TGTGCCAGCAGCCAAGATAGAGGGAATAGCAATCAGCCCCAGCATTTT. Its protein product is CASSQDRGNSNQPQHF.

The V gene is TRBV18, the J gene TRBJ1-1; TRBD1 matches 7 bases. The germline gives CDR1 KGHSH, CDR2 LQKENI. Trimming removed 5 bases from V and 4 bases from J; junction bases left unmatched: 4. CDR3 length: 13 amino acids. DNA of the CDR3: TGTGCCAGCTCAGGAGGGGGCAGCACTGAAGCTTTCTTT. This codes for CASSGGGSTEAFF.

The chain is built from TRBV9 and TRBJ2-1; TRBD2 matches at 8 bases. Per the germline V gene, CDR1 is SGDLS and CDR2 is YYNGEE. This CDR3 spans 16 amino acids. V was clipped by 3 bases and J by 6 bases; unmatched bases: 11. CDR3 coding DNA: TGTGCCAGCAGCGGGGCAGCGGGAGTAATTGGCAATGAGCAGTTCTTC. Its translation is CASSGAAGVIGNEQFF.

The V and J genes are TRBV18 and TRBJ2-7; TRBD1 aligns across 9 bases. The trim removed 5 bases at V and 5 bases at J, leaving 7 bases unmatched. The CDR3 runs to 14 residues. Germline CDR1 is KGHSH and CDR2 is LQKENI. CDR3: CASSLRTGADEQYF. CDR3 nucleotides: TGTGCCAGCTCATTACGGACAGGGGCCGACGAGCAGTACTTC.

The gene calls are TRBV18 and TRBJ2-1; 7 bases are shared with TRBD2. V lost 1 base and J lost 10; bases outside the gene matches: 10. CDR3 length: 15 amino acids. Germline V gene sequence: CDR1 KGHSH, CDR2 LQKENI. CDR3 region: CASSPRAGEPWEQFF. The CDR3 nucleotides read TGTGCCAGCTCACCACGCGCGGGAGAACCGTGGGAGCAGTTCTTC.

V is TRBV30 and J is TRBJ2-2; 7 bases are shared with TRBD2. This CDR3 is built from 15 residues. The V gene's germline CDR1 is GTSNPN and CDR2 SVGIG (reference sequence). V gave up 3 bases and J gave up 1 base; unmatched junction bases: 5. This CDR3 reads CAWRSGGRNTGELFF. CDR3 nucleotide sequence: TGTGCCTGGAGAAGTGGCGGGAGGAACACCGGGGAGCTGTTTTTT.

This CDR3 is CASSEYATGGGGTQYF. CDR3 nucleotide sequence: TGTGCCAGCAGTGAATATGCGACAGGGGGCGGCGGGACCCAGTACTTC. The chain joins TRBV25-1 to TRBJ2-5; 10 bases line up with TRBD1. The V segment lost 0 bases and the J segment 7 bases; nucleotides outside the gene matches: 8. The CDR3 loop spans 16 amino acids. CDR1 MGHDK and CDR2 SYGVNS come from the germline V gene.

The chain joins TRBV4-1 to TRBJ2-5; TRBD1 matches 7 bases. This CDR3 has 15 amino acids. Looked up from germline, CDR1 is MGHRA and CDR2 is YSYEKL. The trim removed 0 bases at V and 4 bases at J, leaving 5 bases unmatched. The CDR3, as DNA: TGCGCCAGCAGCCAAGATGGGGCAGGGGGAGAGACCCAGTACTTC. It translates to CASSQDGAGGETQYF.

The rearrangement uses TRBV6-5 and TRBJ2-5; 7 bases are a match to TRBD2. Germline V gives CDR1 MNHEY, CDR2 SVGAGI. V lost 6 bases and J lost 4; bases outside the gene matches: 5. The CDR3 runs 13 residues. The CDR3 protein is CASSPSGGETQYF. For the CDR3, the DNA is TGTGCCAGCAGCCCCTCGGGGGGAGAGACCCAGTACTTC.

The V gene is TRBV28, the J gene TRBJ2-5, with a tentative D call TRBD2 (5 bases). The CDR3 is made up of 14 amino acids. Trimming pared 5 bases from V and 5 bases from J, leaving 15 bases between. From germline, CDR1 is MDHEN and CDR2 SYDVKM. CDR3: CASSARAGFETQYF. The CDR3 DNA reads as TGTGCCAGCAGTGCGAGGGCGGGTTTCGAGACCCAGTACTTC.